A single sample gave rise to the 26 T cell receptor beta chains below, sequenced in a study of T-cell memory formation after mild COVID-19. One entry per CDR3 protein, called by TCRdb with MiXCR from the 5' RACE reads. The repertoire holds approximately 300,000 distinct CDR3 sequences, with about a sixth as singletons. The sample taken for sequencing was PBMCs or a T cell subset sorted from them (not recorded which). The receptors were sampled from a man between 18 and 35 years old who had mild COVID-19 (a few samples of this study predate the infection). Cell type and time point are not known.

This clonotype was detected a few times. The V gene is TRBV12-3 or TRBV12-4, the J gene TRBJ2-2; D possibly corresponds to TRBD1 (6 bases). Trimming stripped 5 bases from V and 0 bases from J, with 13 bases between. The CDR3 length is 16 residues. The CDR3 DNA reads TGTGCCAGCAGTCCTACAGGGAAAGCGAACACCGGGGAGCTGTTTTTT. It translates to CASSPTGKANTGELFF.

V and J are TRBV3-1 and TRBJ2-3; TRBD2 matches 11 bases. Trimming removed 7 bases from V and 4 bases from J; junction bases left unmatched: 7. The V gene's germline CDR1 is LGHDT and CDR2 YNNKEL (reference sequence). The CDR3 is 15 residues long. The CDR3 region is CASTLAGGRSDTQYF. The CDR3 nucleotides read TGTGCCAGCACCCTAGCGGGGGGCCGATCAGATACGCAGTATTTT.

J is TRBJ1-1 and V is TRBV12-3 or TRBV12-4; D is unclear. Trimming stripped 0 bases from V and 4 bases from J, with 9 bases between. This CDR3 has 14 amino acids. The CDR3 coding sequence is TGTGCCAGCAGTTTAGCAAGGATGGGCACTGAAGCTTTCTTT. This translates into CASSLARMGTEAFF.

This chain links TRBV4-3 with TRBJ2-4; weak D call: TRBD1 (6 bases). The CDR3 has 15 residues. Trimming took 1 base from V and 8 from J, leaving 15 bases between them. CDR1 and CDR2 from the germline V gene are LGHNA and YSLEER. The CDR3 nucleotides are TGCGCCAGCAGCCAAGGGCCCTGGACAGATCACATTCAGTACTTC. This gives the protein CASSQGPWTDHIQYF.

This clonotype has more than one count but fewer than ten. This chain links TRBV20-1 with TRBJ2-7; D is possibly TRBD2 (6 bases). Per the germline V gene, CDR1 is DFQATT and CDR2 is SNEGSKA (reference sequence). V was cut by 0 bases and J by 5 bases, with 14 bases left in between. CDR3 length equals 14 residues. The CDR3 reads CSAREGASVNEQYF. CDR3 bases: TGCAGTGCTAGAGAAGGGGCTAGCGTCAACGAGCAGTACTTC.

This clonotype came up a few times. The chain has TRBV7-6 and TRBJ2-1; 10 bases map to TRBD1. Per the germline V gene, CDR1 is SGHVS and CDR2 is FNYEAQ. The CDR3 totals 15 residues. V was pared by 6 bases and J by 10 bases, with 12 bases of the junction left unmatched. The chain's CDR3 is CASRSGTGVGGEQFF. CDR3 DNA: TGTGCCAGCAGGTCCGGGACAGGGGTGGGCGGCGAGCAGTTCTTC.

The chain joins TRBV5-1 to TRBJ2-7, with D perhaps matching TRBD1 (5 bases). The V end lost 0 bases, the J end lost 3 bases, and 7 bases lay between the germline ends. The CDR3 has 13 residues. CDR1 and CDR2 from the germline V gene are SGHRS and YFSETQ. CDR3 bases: TGCGCCAGCAGCTTGGGACAGTACTACGAGCAGTACGTC. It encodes CASSLGQYYEQYV.

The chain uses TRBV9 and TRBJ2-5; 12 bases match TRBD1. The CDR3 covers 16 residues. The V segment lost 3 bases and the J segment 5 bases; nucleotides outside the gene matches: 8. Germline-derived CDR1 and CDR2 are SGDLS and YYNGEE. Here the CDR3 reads CASSAGTGGMGETQYF. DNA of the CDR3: TGTGCCAGCAGCGCCGGGACAGGGGGCATGGGGGAGACCCAGTACTTC. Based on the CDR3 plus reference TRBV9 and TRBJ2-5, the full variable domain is DSGVTQTPKHLITATGQRVTLRCSPRSGDLSVYWYQQSLDQGLQFLIQYYNGEERAKGNILERFSAQQFPDLHSELNLSSLELGDSALYFCASSAGTGGMGETQYFGPGTRLLVL.

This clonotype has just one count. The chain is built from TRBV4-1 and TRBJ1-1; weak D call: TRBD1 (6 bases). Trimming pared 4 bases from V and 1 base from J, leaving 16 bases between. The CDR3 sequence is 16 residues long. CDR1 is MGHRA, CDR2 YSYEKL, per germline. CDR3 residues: CASSRGTSQENTEAFF. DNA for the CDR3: TGCGCCAGCAGCCGCGGGACATCTCAAGAGAACACTGAAGCTTTCTTT.

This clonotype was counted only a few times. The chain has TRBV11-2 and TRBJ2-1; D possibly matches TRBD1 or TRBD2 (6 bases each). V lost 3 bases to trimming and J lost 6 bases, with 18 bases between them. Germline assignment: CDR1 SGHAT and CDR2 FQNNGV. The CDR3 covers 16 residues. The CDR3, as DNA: TGTGCCAGCAGCTTGGGGAGGAGGGGGGACGGCAATGAGCAGTTCTTC. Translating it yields CASSLGRRGDGNEQFF.

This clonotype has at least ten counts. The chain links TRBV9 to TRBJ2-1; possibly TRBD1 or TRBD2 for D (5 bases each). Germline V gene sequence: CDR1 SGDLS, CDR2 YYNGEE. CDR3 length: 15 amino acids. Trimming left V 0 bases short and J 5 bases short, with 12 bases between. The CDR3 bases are TGTGCCAGCAGCGTAGTCCCGGGGACCCACAATGAGCAGTTCTTC. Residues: CASSVVPGTHNEQFF.

The CDR3 sequence: CATSPGQVHQPQHF. CDR3 nucleotides: TGTGCCACCAGCCCGGGACAGGTTCATCAGCCCCAGCATTTT. V is TRBV24-1 and J is TRBJ1-5; 8 bases are a match to TRBD1. J gave up 5 bases and V 7 bases, and 6 bases lay outside the gene matches. CDR1 and CDR2 from the germline V gene are KGHDR and SFDVKD. This CDR3 has 14 residues.

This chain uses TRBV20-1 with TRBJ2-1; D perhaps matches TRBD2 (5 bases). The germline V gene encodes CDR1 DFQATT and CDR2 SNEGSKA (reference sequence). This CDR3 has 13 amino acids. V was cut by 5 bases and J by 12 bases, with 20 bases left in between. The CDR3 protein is CSAPTGTTPRQFF. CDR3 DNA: TGCAGTGCTCCCACGGGAACCACACCCCGGCAGTTCTTC.

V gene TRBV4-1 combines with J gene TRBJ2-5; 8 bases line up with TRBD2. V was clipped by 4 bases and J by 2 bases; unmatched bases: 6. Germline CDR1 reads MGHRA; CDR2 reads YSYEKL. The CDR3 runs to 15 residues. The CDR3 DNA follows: TGCGCCAGCAGCCCGGGACTAGTTTTTCAAGAGACCCAGTACTTC. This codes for CASSPGLVFQETQYF.

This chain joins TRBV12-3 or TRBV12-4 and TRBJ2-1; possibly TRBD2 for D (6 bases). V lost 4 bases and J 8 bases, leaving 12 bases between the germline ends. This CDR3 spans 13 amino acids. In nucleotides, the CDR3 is TGTGCCAGCAGTTCCGGGACTCTGGATGAGCAGTTCTTC. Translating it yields CASSSGTLDEQFF.

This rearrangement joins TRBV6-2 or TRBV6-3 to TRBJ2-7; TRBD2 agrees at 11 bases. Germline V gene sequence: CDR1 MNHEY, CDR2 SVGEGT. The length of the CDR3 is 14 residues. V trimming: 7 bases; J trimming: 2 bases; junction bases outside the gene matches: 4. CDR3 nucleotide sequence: TGTGCCAGCACCCGACTAGCGGGGCCCTACGAGCAGTACTTC. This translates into CASTRLAGPYEQYF.

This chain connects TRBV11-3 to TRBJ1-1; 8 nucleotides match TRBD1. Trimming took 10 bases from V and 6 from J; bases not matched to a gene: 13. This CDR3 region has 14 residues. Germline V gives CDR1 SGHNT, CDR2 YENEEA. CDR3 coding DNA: TGTGCCACCTTTCTGGACAGGGTGTTTTCTGAAGCTTTCTTT. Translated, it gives CATFLDRVFSEAFF.

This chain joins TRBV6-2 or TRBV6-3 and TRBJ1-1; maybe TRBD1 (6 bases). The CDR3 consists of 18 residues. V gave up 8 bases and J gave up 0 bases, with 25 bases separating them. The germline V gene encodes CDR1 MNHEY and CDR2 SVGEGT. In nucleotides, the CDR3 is TGTGCCAGCCGATCCTCCGTTGGGGGCCTGGGTATGAACACTGAAGCTTTCTTT. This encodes CASRSSVGGLGMNTEAFF.

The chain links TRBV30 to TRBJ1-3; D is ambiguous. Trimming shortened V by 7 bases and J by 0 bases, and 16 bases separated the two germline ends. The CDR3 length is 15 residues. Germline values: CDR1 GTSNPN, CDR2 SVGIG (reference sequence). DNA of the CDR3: TGTGCCTCGGCGTTGCAACCGTACTCTGGAAACACCATATATTTT. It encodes CASALQPYSGNTIYF.

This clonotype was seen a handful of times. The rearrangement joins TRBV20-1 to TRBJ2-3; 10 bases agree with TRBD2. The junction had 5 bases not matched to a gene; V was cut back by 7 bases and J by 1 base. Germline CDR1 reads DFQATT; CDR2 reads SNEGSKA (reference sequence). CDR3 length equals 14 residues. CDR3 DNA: TGCAGTGGAAGCGGGGGGGCTGGCACAGATACGCAGTATTTT. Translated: CSGSGGAGTDTQYF.

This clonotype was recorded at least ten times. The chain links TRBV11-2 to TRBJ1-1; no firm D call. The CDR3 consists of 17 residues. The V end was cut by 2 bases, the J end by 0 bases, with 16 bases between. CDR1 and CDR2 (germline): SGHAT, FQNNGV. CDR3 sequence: CASSLSPFRGLNTEAFF. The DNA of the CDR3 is TGTGCCAGCAGCTTAAGCCCCTTTCGAGGGTTGAACACTGAAGCTTTCTTT.

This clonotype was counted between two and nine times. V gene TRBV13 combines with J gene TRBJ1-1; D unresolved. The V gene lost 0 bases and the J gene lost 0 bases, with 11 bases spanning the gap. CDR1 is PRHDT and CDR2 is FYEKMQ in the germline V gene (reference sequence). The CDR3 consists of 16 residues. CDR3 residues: CASSLGGLPMNTEAFF. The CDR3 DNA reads TGTGCCAGCAGCTTAGGCGGCCTCCCGATGAACACTGAAGCTTTCTTT. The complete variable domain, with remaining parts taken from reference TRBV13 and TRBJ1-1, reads AAGVIQSPRHLIKEKRETATLKCYPIPRHDTVYWYQQGPGQDPQFLISFYEKMQSDKGSIPDRFSAQQFSDYHSELNMSSLELGDSALYFCASSLGGLPMNTEAFFGQGTRLTVV.

The CDR3 region is CASSRQLNQPQHF. DNA of the CDR3: TGTGCCAGCAGCCGACAGCTGAATCAGCCCCAGCATTTT. The V call is TRBV7-2, the J call TRBJ1-5, with TRBD1 as a possible D gene (5 bases). Trimming took 5 bases from V and 4 from J, leaving 9 bases between them. The germline V gene encodes CDR1 SGHTA and CDR2 FQGNSA. The CDR3 is made up of 13 amino acids. The full variable domain, in which reference TRBV7-2 and TRBJ1-5 provide the parts outside the CDR3, is GAGVSQSPSNKVTEKGKDVELRCDPISGHTALYWYRQSLGQGLEFLIYFQGNSAPDKSGLPSDRFSAERTGGSVSTLTIQRTQQEDSAVYLCASSRQLNQPQHFGDGTRLSIL.

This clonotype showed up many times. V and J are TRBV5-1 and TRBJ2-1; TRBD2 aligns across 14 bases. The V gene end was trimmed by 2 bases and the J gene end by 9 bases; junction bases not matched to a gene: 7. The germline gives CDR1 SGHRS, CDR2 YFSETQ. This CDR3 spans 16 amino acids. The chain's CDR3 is CASSFGLAGGLSEQFF. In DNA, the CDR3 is TGCGCCAGCAGCTTCGGACTAGCGGGGGGTCTTTCTGAGCAGTTCTTC.

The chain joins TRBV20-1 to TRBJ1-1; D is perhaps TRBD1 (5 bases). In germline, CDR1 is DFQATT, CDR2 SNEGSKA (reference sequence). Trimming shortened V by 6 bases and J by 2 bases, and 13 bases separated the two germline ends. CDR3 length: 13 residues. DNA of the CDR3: TGCAGTGCGCTCCGGGACGACAACACTGAAGCTTTCTTT. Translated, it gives CSALRDDNTEAFF.

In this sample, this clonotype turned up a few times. The CDR3 region has the DNA TGTGCCAGCAGCTCTACTAGCGGGAGGGGAGAGACCCAGTACTTC. Protein: CASSSTSGRGETQYF. The rearrangement joins TRBV9 to TRBJ2-5; 13 bases line up with TRBD2. V was clipped by 4 bases and J by 4 bases; unmatched bases: 4. This CDR3 is built from 15 residues. In germline, CDR1 is SGDLS, CDR2 YYNGEE. Using reference TRBV9 and TRBJ2-5 for the parts outside the CDR3, the full variable domain is DSGVTQTPKHLITATGQRVTLRCSPRSGDLSVYWYQQSLDQGLQFLIQYYNGEERAKGNILERFSAQQFPDLHSELNLSSLELGDSALYFCASSSTSGRGETQYFGPGTRLLVL.